The 26 T cell receptor beta chains in this list originate from one sample, sequenced in a study of blood T cell repertoires in COVID-19. The assay was immunoSEQ multiplex PCR, and TCRdb's table has in-frame clones only and misses some. Altogether around 140,000 clones are present, 70% to 90% being singletons, with the ten largest covering about 4.4%. Sample: PBMCs or T cells enriched from blood (not recorded which). These receptors were obtained from a man in his fifties who had recovered from COVID-19.

V is TRBV7-6 and J is TRBJ2-1; 7 bases agree with TRBD1. Germline CDR1 and CDR2: SGHVS and FNYEAQ. Losses at the gene ends were 4 bases for V and 0 bases for J; bases not matched to a gene: 6. This CDR3 contains 16 residues. The CDR3 DNA is TGTGCCAGCAGCTGGCGACAGGGTAGCTCCTACAATGAGCAGTTCTTC. Translation: CASSWRQGSSYNEQFF.

This chain's CDR3 is CASSSTPPPGALHF. In DNA form, the CDR3 reads TGCGCCAGCAGCTCGACCCCCCCTCCGGGAGCCCTCCACTTT. This chain joins TRBV5-1 and TRBJ1-6; D is unclear. V dropped 3 bases and J dropped 14 bases, with 18 bases sitting between them. The germline CDR1 and CDR2 sequences are SGHRS and YFSETQ. The CDR3 has 14 amino acids.

The chain carries TRBV5-6 and TRBJ1-1; TRBD1 is a possible D gene (5 bases). CDR1 and CDR2 (germline): SGHDT, YYEEEE. CDR3 length: 17 amino acids. V was shortened by 2 bases and J by 0 bases, with 17 bases between the two germline ends. DNA of the CDR3: TGTGCCAGCAGCTTCCTTATGCAGGGAACTATGAACACTGAAGCTTTCTTT. This sequence encodes CASSFLMQGTMNTEAFF.

The chain uses TRBV7-9 and TRBJ1-6; 8 bases line up with TRBD1. V gave up 5 bases and J gave up 9 bases; unmatched junction bases: 9. CDR1 and CDR2 (germline): SEHNR, FQNEAQ (reference sequence). The CDR3 has 15 amino acids. The CDR3 spells CASSAGDRSGSPLHF. The CDR3 DNA reads TGTGCCAGCAGCGCCGGGGACAGGTCGGGTTCACCCCTCCACTTT.

This clone was recorded only once. J is TRBJ1-2 and V is TRBV9, with 8 bases identical to TRBD1. The CDR3 has 14 amino acids. Per the germline V gene, CDR1 is SGDLS and CDR2 is YYNGEE. V trimming: 0 bases; J trimming: 6 bases; junction bases outside the gene matches: 4. In nucleotides, the CDR3 is TGTGCCAGCAGCGTAGATGGACAGGGTCATGGCTACACCTTC. Amino acids: CASSVDGQGHGYTF.

The chain has TRBV5-8 and TRBJ1-2; D remains unclear. The CDR3 has 12 amino acids. V lost 0 bases and J lost 8, with 8 bases in between. Germline loops: CDR1 SGHTS, CDR2 YDEGEE. The CDR3 DNA sequence: TGTGCCAGCAGCTTGGCCCTTAGCGGCTACACCTTC. It encodes CASSLALSGYTF.

The chain recombines TRBV10-3 with TRBJ2-7; D is unclear. The V and J ends lost 5 bases and 2 bases respectively, with 10 bases between them. Germline-derived CDR1 and CDR2 are ENHRY and SYGVKD. There are 13 residues in the CDR3. The CDR3, as DNA: TGTGCCATCAGTCGGGTCGGTGCCTACGAGCAGTACTTC. It specifies CAISRVGAYEQYF.

The CDR3 region has the DNA TGTGCCAGCAGCGCCAGCGGGTCGGGGGGTCATGAGCAGTTCTTC. Translation gives CASSASGSGGHEQFF. The rearrangement uses TRBV9 and TRBJ2-1; 7 bases agree with TRBD2. Unmatched junction bases numbered 11, after V lost 3 bases and J lost 8 bases. The CDR3 runs to 15 residues. The germline CDR1 and CDR2 sequences are SGDLS and YYNGEE.

The V gene is TRBV7-9, the J gene TRBJ1-3, with D possibly TRBD1 on 6 matching bases. Germline CDR1 reads SEHNR; CDR2 reads FQNEAQ (reference sequence). Trimming left V 1 base short and J 2 bases short, with 9 bases between. The CDR3 is 15 amino acids. In DNA form, the CDR3 reads TGTGCCAGCAGCTTAGGGGACACTACTGGAAACACCATATATTTT. It yields the protein CASSLGDTTGNTIYF.

The CDR3 is CATSDGANRLGGYTF. CDR3 coding DNA: TGTGCCACCAGTGATGGGGCAAACAGGTTGGGTGGCTACACCTTC. The J gene is TRBJ1-2, the V gene TRBV24-1; a possible D gene is TRBD1 (5 bases). The V end lost 3 bases, the J end lost 7 bases, and 17 bases lay between the germline ends. The CDR3 is 15 amino acids. Looked up from germline, CDR1 is KGHDR and CDR2 is SFDVKD.

The rearrangement joins TRBV7-3 to TRBJ2-1, with 7 nucleotides matching TRBD2. Germline values: CDR1 SGHTA, CDR2 FQGTGA. With 3 bases clipped from V and 3 bases from J, the junction kept 5 bases outside the gene matches. This CDR3 region has 15 residues. In DNA, the CDR3 is TGTGCCAGCAGCTTGGGGAGGGTCCACTACAATGAGCAGTTCTTC. It translates to CASSLGRVHYNEQFF.

Only one count was recorded for this clone. As DNA, the CDR3 is TGTGCCAGCAGCTTGGACGGGACAGGGGCCGATACGCAGTATTTT. Residues: CASSLDGTGADTQYF. The J gene is TRBJ2-3, the V gene TRBV5-5, with 10 bases matching TRBD1. J gave up 6 bases and V 0 bases, and 4 bases lay outside the gene matches. The CDR3 is 15 residues long. Germline-derived CDR1 and CDR2 are SGHKS and YYEKEE (reference sequence).

V gene TRBV27 combines with J gene TRBJ2-1, with 8 nucleotides matching TRBD2. Germline V CDR1 and CDR2: MNHEY, SMNVEV (reference sequence). V was pared by 2 bases and J by 5 bases, with 5 bases of the junction left unmatched. The CDR3 runs 15 residues. The CDR3 DNA is TGTGCCAGCAGTTTAAAACTAGCGGTGAACAATGAGCAGTTCTTC. Residues: CASSLKLAVNNEQFF.

The rearrangement links TRBV5-8 to TRBJ1-2, with TRBD1 matching 10 bases. The CDR3 spans 14 residues. Trimming took 2 bases from V and 7 from J; bases not matched to a gene: 5. Germline CDR1 reads SGHTS; CDR2 reads YDEGEE. DNA for the CDR3: TGTGCCAGCAGCTTAGCGGGACAGGGGCCTGGCTACACCTTC. The encoded protein is CASSLAGQGPGYTF.

V gene TRBV19 combines with J gene TRBJ1-5; D gene ambiguous. CDR1 LNHDA and CDR2 SQIVND come from the germline V gene (reference sequence). The CDR3 spans 13 residues. Trimming cost V 6 bases and J 0 bases, with 6 bases left between them. CDR3 sequence: CASRTYSNQPQHF. CDR3 in DNA: TGTGCCAGTAGGACATATAGCAATCAGCCCCAGCATTTT.

The rearrangement links TRBV5-4 to TRBJ1-4; no firm D call. The CDR3 is made up of 15 amino acids. Trimming cost V 1 base and J 7 bases, with 14 bases left between them. The V gene's germline CDR1 is SGHNT and CDR2 YYREEE (reference sequence). CDR3 loop: CASSLSVRQGEKLFF. As DNA, the CDR3 is TGTGCCAGCAGCTTGTCTGTGCGGCAAGGTGAAAAACTGTTTTTT.

The rearrangement joins TRBV19 to TRBJ1-5, with D unclear. V was shortened by 4 bases and J by 10 bases, with 14 bases between the two germline ends. From germline, CDR1 is LNHDA and CDR2 SQIVND (reference sequence). The CDR3 extends over 13 amino acids. The CDR3 is CASSTSSGSPQHF. The CDR3 coding sequence is TGTGCCAGTAGTACCTCTTCAGGCTCTCCCCAGCATTTT.

CDR3 sequence reads: CASSPGERGYTF. The CDR3 DNA reads TGTGCCAGCAGCCCAGGGGAACGTGGCTACACCTTC. The chain uses TRBV3-1 (or the pseudogene TRBV3-2) and TRBJ1-2, with a possible D match to TRBD1 (6 bases). The CDR3 is 12 amino acids. V was pared by 4 bases and J by 7 bases, with 10 bases between. Germline values: CDR1 LGHDT, CDR2 YNNKEL (reference sequence).

The chain joins TRBV30 to TRBJ1-6; 8 bases match TRBD1. From germline, CDR1 is GTSNPN and CDR2 SVGIG (reference sequence). The junction had 8 bases not matched to a gene; V was cut back by 2 bases and J by 8 bases. The CDR3 contains 15 residues. The CDR3 reads CAWSTMTGADSPLHF. The CDR3 bases are TGTGCCTGGAGTACTATGACAGGGGCGGATTCACCCCTCCACTTT.

V usage is TRBV2 and J usage is TRBJ2-7, with 9 bases identical to TRBD1. Trimming removed 2 bases from V and 5 bases from J; junction bases left unmatched: 7. The CDR3 has 15 residues. CDR1 SNHLY and CDR2 FYNNEI come from the germline V gene. The CDR3 region is CASSESRTGVHEQYF. CDR3 DNA: TGTGCCAGCAGTGAATCCCGGACAGGGGTCCACGAGCAGTACTTC.

V usage is TRBV14 and J usage is TRBJ2-5; no firm D call. V dropped 3 bases and J dropped 7 bases, with 9 bases sitting between them. The CDR3 loop spans 12 amino acids. Germline V gene sequence: CDR1 SGHDN, CDR2 FVKESK. CDR3: CASSQSGGTQYF. CDR3 DNA sequence: TGTGCCAGCAGCCAGTCAGGTGGGACCCAGTACTTC.

This rearrangement joins TRBV3-1 (or the pseudogene TRBV3-2) to TRBJ2-7; D is uncertain. CDR1 and CDR2 from the germline V gene are LGHDT and YNNKEL (reference sequence). Between the trimmed V and J ends, which lost 4 bases and 1 base, there was a span of 11 bases. This CDR3 comprises 14 residues. CDR3 sequence reads: CASSLLPGSYEQYF. The DNA of the CDR3 is TGTGCCAGCAGCCTCCTCCCCGGTTCCTACGAGCAGTACTTC.

J is TRBJ2-3 and V is TRBV3-1 (or the pseudogene TRBV3-2); maybe TRBD2 (6 bases). CDR3 length: 14 residues. Trimming removed 4 bases from V and 1 base from J, with 9 bases in between. The germline V gene encodes CDR1 LGHDT and CDR2 YNNKEL (reference sequence). CDR3 nucleotides: TGTGCCAGCAGCCTGGAGGGAGGCACAGATACGCAGTATTTT. Amino acid sequence: CASSLEGGTDTQYF.

The rearrangement links TRBV13 to TRBJ1-1, with 11 bases matching TRBD1. Per the germline V gene, CDR1 is PRHDT and CDR2 is FYEKMQ (reference sequence). The CDR3 runs 18 residues. V lost 5 bases and J lost 5; bases outside the gene matches: 16. Here the CDR3 reads CASSRASTGTGGSTEAFF. CDR3 nucleotide sequence: TGTGCCAGCAGCCGCGCGAGTACCGGGACAGGGGGAAGTACTGAAGCTTTCTTT.

This clone was detected a few times. This sequence joins TRBV18 and TRBJ1-1; tentatively, D is TRBD1 (5 bases). The CDR3 totals 14 residues. Germline loops: CDR1 KGHSH, CDR2 LQKENI. V lost 5 bases, J lost 0 bases, and 10 bases lay in between. The CDR3 bases are TGTGCCAGCTCAGAGTTGACAGTGAACACTGAAGCTTTCTTT. This codes for CASSELTVNTEAFF.

V gene TRBV4-1 combines with J gene TRBJ1-6; a weak D match, TRBD1 (6 bases). V was cut by 0 bases and J by 10 bases, with 22 bases left in between. CDR3 length equals 18 residues. Germline CDR1 and CDR2: MGHRA and YSYEKL. CDR3 nucleotide sequence: TGCGCCAGCAGCCAAGATCAGGTTAGGACAGCCCTCCGGTCACCCCTCCACTTT. This sequence encodes CASSQDQVRTALRSPLHF.